This paragraph covers one T cell receptor (beta chain) sequence. This CDR3 spans 13 amino acids. V trimming: 2 bases; J trimming: 5 bases; junction bases outside the gene matches: 2. Germline V gene lookup returns CDR1 KGHSH and CDR2 LQKENI. This sample was included in a study of control samples from healthy donors and cancer patients. Sequencing used immunoSEQ multiplex PCR; TCRdb keeps in-frame clones, though not all of them. The table has about 160,000 clones, 70% to 90% seen once; the top ten hold 9.5% to 15%. This receptor was taken from a man younger than 45 in good health. Material for sequencing was blood. This rearrangement joins TRBV18 to TRBJ2-7; 8 bases fit TRBD2. CDR3 residues: CASSPTREDEQYF. The CDR3 nucleotides are TGTGCCAGCTCACCAACGCGGGAGGACGAGCAGTACTTC.